A single sample is the source of the 4 T cell receptor beta chains below, sequenced in a study of T cell repertoires in cytomegalovirus infection. Using its own MiXCR run on the reads, TCRdb lists one record per CDR3 protein. Of 100,000 to 150,000 distinct CDR3 sequences in the sample, roughly 8.2% were seen once. Sequenced sample: PBMCs. All receptors come from a human donor in good health (CMV status not recorded). Some clones in this sample may be carry-over from other donors' samples.

The genes are TRBV6-5 and TRBJ2-7, with 12 bases aligning to TRBD1. CDR1 and CDR2 (germline): MNHEY, SVGAGI. V lost 2 bases to trimming and J lost 4 bases; unmatched junction nucleotides: 9. The CDR3 sequence is 17 residues long. The CDR3 loop is CASSYPGGTGGSYEQYF. In DNA form, the CDR3 reads TGTGCCAGCAGTTACCCAGGTGGGACAGGGGGCTCGTACGAGCAGTACTTC.

This chain uses TRBV19 with TRBJ1-1; tentative D call: TRBD1 (6 bases). Germline CDR1 and CDR2: LNHDA and SQIVND (reference sequence). The CDR3 is 15 residues long. The V end lost 7 bases, the J end lost 4 bases, and 19 bases lay between the germline ends. This CDR3 reads CASTVQGYGSTEAFF. As DNA, the CDR3 is TGTGCCAGTACCGTACAGGGCTATGGGTCCACTGAAGCTTTCTTT.

This clonotype was observed many times. This chain connects TRBV7-2 to TRBJ2-3; no clear D. In germline, CDR1 is SGHTA, CDR2 FQGNSA. This CDR3 spans 13 amino acids. Between the trimmed V and J ends, which lost 1 base and 5 bases, there was a span of 7 bases. The CDR3 nucleotides are TGTGCCAGCAGCTTAGGACTCCTAGATACGCAGTATTTT. Translated, it gives CASSLGLLDTQYF.

In this sample, this clonotype turned up many times. This chain connects TRBV10-3 to TRBJ2-3; D possibly corresponds to TRBD2 (5 bases). The germline V gene has CDR1 ENHRY and CDR2 SYGVKD. V dropped 0 bases and J dropped 5 bases, with 6 bases sitting between them. This CDR3 spans 13 amino acids. The CDR3 spells CAISESGEDTQYF. DNA for the CDR3: TGTGCCATCAGTGAGTCCGGGGAAGATACGCAGTATTTT.